These 25 T cell receptor beta chains were all obtained from the same sample, sequenced in a study of shared clonotypes between healthy human individuals. The naive CD8 population came from CD45RO-negative cells selected for CCR7, without terminally differentiated effector memory CD45RA+ cells. Data came from immunoSEQ multiplex PCR; TCRdb stores just in-frame clones and leaves some out. The sample has some 1,900,000 clones; about 95% are singletons. Sequenced input: naive CD8+ T cells sorted from blood. These receptors all stem from a man aged 18 to 29 in good health.

The chain joins TRBV28 to TRBJ1-5, with TRBD1 as a possible D gene (5 bases). The CDR3 covers 14 residues. CDR1 is MDHEN and CDR2 is SYDVKM in the germline V gene. Trimming cost V 3 bases and J 6 bases, with 12 bases left between them. The chain's CDR3 is CASSLGGSSQPQHF. The CDR3 DNA sequence: TGTGCCAGCAGTTTGGGGGGTTCCAGTCAGCCCCAGCATTTT.

With regard to this clone: Other DNA sequences within the sample encode an identical CDR3. V is TRBV5-4 and J is TRBJ2-5; maybe TRBD1 (6 bases). The CDR3 runs to 13 residues. Germline V gene lookup returns CDR1 SGHNT and CDR2 YYREEE (reference sequence). Between the trimmed V and J ends, which lost 2 bases and 5 bases, there was a span of 10 bases. CDR3 coding DNA: TGTGCCAGCAGCTTTCAGGGGCAGGAGACCCAGTACTTC. Protein sequence: CASSFQGQETQYF.

The chain joins TRBV5-4 to TRBJ1-2; D not certain. The CDR3 contains 14 residues. Germline V gene sequence: CDR1 SGHNT, CDR2 YYREEE (reference sequence). Between the trimmed V and J ends, which lost 4 bases and 2 bases, there was a span of 12 bases. The CDR3 is CASSVDGLNYGYTF. DNA of the CDR3: TGTGCCAGCAGCGTGGACGGACTAAACTATGGCTACACCTTC.

The CDR3 DNA is TGCGCCAGCAGCCACGCTATCGGCCCCGGGGAGCTGTTTTTT. It yields the protein CASSHAIGPGELFF. The chain couples TRBV4-3 to TRBJ2-2, with D hard to call. This CDR3 has 14 amino acids. Germline V lookup: CDR1 LGHNA, CDR2 YSLEER. V was pared by 3 bases and J by 6 bases, with 11 bases between.

The V call is TRBV2, the J call TRBJ2-2, with D possibly being TRBD1 (6 bases). The CDR3 has 17 residues. Germline CDR1 reads SNHLY; CDR2 reads FYNNEI. The germline V and J ends were trimmed by 1 base and 7 bases, with 19 bases remaining between them. CDR3 sequence: CASSEDPSDSPIGELFF. The CDR3 nucleotides read TGTGCCAGCAGTGAAGATCCCTCGGACAGCCCCATCGGGGAGCTGTTTTTT.

V gene TRBV4-3 combines with J gene TRBJ1-4; 7 nucleotides match TRBD1. The CDR3 totals 16 residues. The germline V gene encodes CDR1 LGHNA and CDR2 YSLEER. The ends lost 3 bases at V and 6 bases at J; junction bases unmatched: 10. The CDR3 nucleotides read TGCGCCAGCAGCCACGAGGGACAGTCCGATTATGAAAAACTGTTTTTT. This sequence encodes CASSHEGQSDYEKLFF.

The V call is TRBV19, the J call TRBJ2-1, with 14 bases identical to TRBD2. The germline V gene has CDR1 LNHDA and CDR2 SQIVND (reference sequence). This CDR3 region has 17 residues. Trimming at V came to 8 bases and at J to 4 bases, leaving 10 bases not matched to a gene. The CDR3 reads CASGGTSGRYKYNEQFF. The CDR3 DNA reads TGTGCCAGTGGGGGGACTAGCGGGAGATATAAATACAATGAGCAGTTCTTC. Full variable domain (missing parts from reference TRBV19 and TRBJ2-1): DGGITQSPKYLFRKEGQNVTLSCEQNLNHDAMYWYRQDPGQGLRLIYYSQIVNDFQKGDIAEGYSVSREKKESFPLTVTSAQKNPTAFYLCASGGTSGRYKYNEQFFGPGTRLTVL.

The chain carries TRBV13 and TRBJ1-1, with 9 bases identical to TRBD1. The trim removed 2 bases at V and 5 bases at J, leaving 6 bases unmatched. Germline values: CDR1 PRHDT, CDR2 FYEKMQ (reference sequence). The CDR3 totals 15 residues. DNA of the CDR3: TGTGCCAGCAGCTTATATGGGACAGGGAATACTGAAGCTTTCTTT. Its protein product is CASSLYGTGNTEAFF.

Concerning this clone itself: Other DNA sequences of this sample code for an identical CDR3. The CDR3 DNA is TGCGCCAGCAGCCCGAGGACAGGGGCAGATACGCAGTATTTT. It codes for CASSPRTGADTQYF. J is TRBJ2-3 and V is TRBV4-1; the match to TRBD1 covers 9 bases. V dropped 4 bases and J dropped 4; count of bases not matched to a gene: 3. CDR1 and CDR2 (germline): MGHRA, YSYEKL. There are 14 residues in the CDR3.

The CDR3 coding sequence is TGTGCCAGCAGCTTGGTGGAGGGGCTCACTGAAGCTTTCTTT. Residues: CASSLVEGLTEAFF. The chain has TRBV5-4 and TRBJ1-1; possible D gene TRBD1, 5 bases. The CDR3 is 14 residues long. V was shortened by 0 bases and J by 4 bases, with 10 bases between the two germline ends. The germline CDR1 and CDR2 sequences are SGHNT and YYREEE (reference sequence).

The rearrangement uses TRBV30 and TRBJ2-3, with TRBD1 identical over 9 bases. Germline lookup yields CDR1 GTSNPN and CDR2 SVGIG (reference sequence). The CDR3 sequence is 15 residues long. The ends lost 0 bases at V and 2 bases at J; junction bases unmatched: 3. CDR3 nucleotide sequence: TGTGCCTGGAGTGTTGGGACAGGGCACACAGATACGCAGTATTTT. This codes for CAWSVGTGHTDTQYF.

This sequence joins TRBV11-3 and TRBJ2-4; 8 positions agree with TRBD2. Germline values: CDR1 SGHNT, CDR2 YENEEA. The CDR3 has 15 amino acids. Losses at the gene ends were 1 base for V and 6 bases for J; bases not matched to a gene: 5. This CDR3 is CASSLVRGDVNIQYF. Here the CDR3 DNA reads TGTGCCAGCAGCTTAGTGCGGGGGGACGTAAACATTCAGTACTTC.

V is TRBV28 and J is TRBJ2-7, with 9 bases identical to TRBD1. V lost 5 bases to trimming and J lost 6 bases; unmatched junction nucleotides: 5. The CDR3 sequence is 13 residues long. The germline V gene has CDR1 MDHEN and CDR2 SYDVKM. The CDR3 DNA sequence: TGTGCCAGCAGTGTGGGACAGGGTAGCGAGCAGTACTTC. It codes for CASSVGQGSEQYF.

The chain joins TRBV5-5 to TRBJ2-7; D gene ambiguous. Trimming stripped 0 bases from V and 2 bases from J, with 6 bases between. From germline, CDR1 is SGHKS and CDR2 YYEKEE (reference sequence). The CDR3 covers 13 residues. Here the CDR3 reads CASSLGLPYEQYF. The CDR3, as DNA: TGTGCCAGCAGCTTGGGACTTCCCTACGAGCAGTACTTC.

The CDR3 spells CASTIAGGYEQYF. In DNA form, the CDR3 reads TGTGCCAGCACGATAGCGGGAGGCTACGAGCAGTACTTC. This chain links TRBV6-6 with TRBJ2-7; 10 positions agree with TRBD2. The CDR3 is 13 residues long. CDR1 and CDR2 (germline): MNHNY, SVGAGI (reference sequence). Unmatched junction bases numbered 3, after V lost 7 bases and J lost 3 bases.

The V gene is TRBV6-5, the J gene TRBJ2-1; perhaps TRBD1 as D (5 bases). The germline V gene encodes CDR1 MNHEY and CDR2 SVGAGI. This CDR3 is built from 14 residues. V shed 5 bases and J shed 8 bases, with 16 bases lying between them. The CDR3 sequence: CASSKAHTGDEQFF. The CDR3, as DNA: TGTGCCAGCAGTAAAGCCCATACAGGCGATGAGCAGTTCTTC.

The chain joins TRBV9 to TRBJ1-2, with a weak D call TRBD1 (5 bases). There are 14 residues in the CDR3. Between the trimmed V and J ends, which lost 5 bases and 8 bases, there was a span of 19 bases. CDR1 is SGDLS, CDR2 YYNGEE, per germline. The CDR3 DNA reads as TGTGCCAGCAGGGGTGGGGCGTCCATGCAGGGCTACACCTTC. Protein product: CASRGGASMQGYTF.

This chain connects TRBV28 to TRBJ2-6; no definite D call. Trimming left V 3 bases short and J 4 bases short, with 10 bases between. The CDR3 is 15 amino acids. The germline gives CDR1 MDHEN, CDR2 SYDVKM. CDR3 nucleotides: TGTGCCAGCAGTTTCCCCAGCCCAGGGGCCAACGTCCTGACTTTC. Translated: CASSFPSPGANVLTF.

The chain uses TRBV7-8 and TRBJ1-1; D not resolved. Germline assignment: CDR1 SGHVS and CDR2 FQNEAQ. V was pared by 0 bases and J by 3 bases, with 14 bases between. The CDR3 contains 16 residues. DNA for the CDR3: TGTGCCAGCAGCTTAGCGCCGAAGAGCGCGGACACTGAAGCTTTCTTT. It encodes CASSLAPKSADTEAFF.

V and J are TRBV5-1 and TRBJ2-7; 8 bases align to TRBD1. The germline gives CDR1 SGHRS, CDR2 YFSETQ. The V segment lost 2 bases and the J segment 5 bases; nucleotides outside the gene matches: 6. The CDR3 is 14 residues long. CDR3 loop: CASSFGGTGDEQYF. The DNA of the CDR3 is TGCGCCAGCAGCTTTGGTGGGACAGGAGACGAGCAGTACTTC.

The chain is built from TRBV4-3 and TRBJ2-1, with D perhaps matching TRBD1 (6 bases). The germline V and J ends were trimmed by 4 bases and 2 bases, with 15 bases remaining between them. CDR1 is LGHNA, CDR2 YSLEER, per germline. CDR3 size: 16 residues. The CDR3: CASSRLTGSAYNEQFF. CDR3 in DNA: TGCGCCAGCAGCCGACTAACAGGGTCTGCCTACAATGAGCAGTTCTTC.

This clone has only one observation. Other DNA sequences in this specimen translate into the identical CDR3. The CDR3 nucleotides are TGTGCCAGCAGCCCGTCGGGGGGCTACGAGCAGTACTTC. Encoded protein: CASSPSGGYEQYF. The rearrangement uses TRBV7-9 and TRBJ2-7, with TRBD2 identical over 7 bases. Trimming cost V 5 bases and J 3 bases; bases outside gene matches: 4. The germline V gene has CDR1 SEHNR and CDR2 FQNEAQ (reference sequence). The CDR3 sequence is 13 residues long.

The rearrangement joins TRBV11-2 to TRBJ2-2; D remains unclear. There are 12 residues in the CDR3. Trimming stripped 5 bases from V and 6 bases from J, with 7 bases between. Germline V gene lookup returns CDR1 SGHAT and CDR2 FQNNGV. The CDR3, as DNA: TGTGCCAGCAGCATCCGCTCCGGGGAGCTGTTTTTT. Encoded protein: CASSIRSGELFF.

The chain employs TRBV21-1 and TRBJ1-1; TRBD1 reflects the table's D call only, with no check against the DNA. TRBV21-1 has pseudogene status. CDR3 size: 16 residues. The CDR3 sequence: CASRCYGSGENTEAFF. The CDR3 DNA reads TGTGCCAGCAGGTGTTATGGGTCAGGGGAGAACACTGAAGCTTTCTTT.

Regarding this clone: The same CDR3 also results from other DNA sequences found in this sample. The chain has TRBV7-9 and TRBJ2-7, with D perhaps TRBD1 (6 bases). Germline CDR1 reads SEHNR; CDR2 reads FQNEAQ (reference sequence). The V and J ends lost 5 bases and 7 bases respectively, with 15 bases between them. This CDR3 region has 13 residues. CDR3 loop: CASSPLGAGEQYF. The CDR3 DNA reads as TGTGCCAGCAGCCCCCTGGGGGCAGGGGAGCAGTACTTC.